This paragraph reports one TCR beta chain. The data stem from a study of blood T cell repertoires in COVID-19. About the research overall: The study drew acute and convalescent COVID-19 samples from the United States, Italy and Spain. The analysed material was cDNA or gDNA that came from T cells, B-cell-depleted T cells, or PBMCs.

The CDR3 runs 14 residues. With 4 bases clipped from V and 2 bases from J, the junction kept 5 bases outside the gene matches. Germline CDR1 reads SGHRS; CDR2 reads YFSETQ. Clones were read by immunoSEQ multiplex PCR, and TCRdb kept only the in-frame ones, dropping some. The sample lists about 84,000 clones, 83% occurring once. This sequence was found in a woman older than 75 with acute or convalescent COVID-19. The genes are TRBV5-1 and TRBJ2-7; 8 bases line up with TRBD2. The source material was peripheral blood. The CDR3 loop is CASSPTSGAYEQYF. Written as DNA, the CDR3 is TGCGCCAGCAGCCCTACTAGCGGAGCCTACGAGCAGTACTTC.